This TCR beta chain is drawn from a study of cytomegalovirus exposure and HLA in healthy donors (dated by TCRdb to between 2016 and 2019). For context, the study as a whole: The roughly 670 repertoires of the first cohort and the approximately 130 validation repertoires were produced on the same platform, according to a later analysis. To predict cytomegalovirus infection status, the study brought together high-throughput TCR immunosequencing, statistical association of individual TCRs with disease status, and machine learning. The aim of the study was to test whether cataloging public T cell receptors could identify signatures of past pathogen exposure. Besides the first cohort of around 700 subjects, a separate validation cohort made up of some 110 different subjects was used.

Donors formed part of the validation cohort, which comprised some 120 subjects and was distinct from the first cohort of 670 or so subjects. Remarks on this clone: Its binding antigen is unknown. Base qualities are missing; no much larger clone stands one base away.

For CDR1 and CDR2, the germline V gene lists SGHRS and YFSETQ. Reading from cysteine to phenylalanine, the CDR3 counts 16 amino acids. The entry retains the CDR3 DNA only, 48 bases that are in frame from base 1. Relative to germline, V is 0 bases shorter and J is 2 bases shorter, with 12 bases between their ends. The research as a whole found: Most TCR sequences were seen in very few donors, while some public TCRs were found in many individuals. A few of the identified cytomegalovirus-associated TCR beta chains were confirmed in vitro to be specific for cytomegalovirus antigens. It was suggested by the authors that the approach could potentially be generalized to other disease states and immunological phenotypes. Of the cluster scores, roughly 93% were above 0 in a later analysis, which found that TCRs clustered in the first cohort also tended to co-occur in the 90 to 150 validation repertoires. The validation cohort had no HLA typing available for a later analysis, so co-occurrence within that cohort was assessed over all 130 or so repertoires. The study gave a list of under 200 TCR beta chains associated with cytomegalovirus. The classifier was reported to diagnose cytomegalovirus status with high specificity and sensitivity in both the original and validation cohorts.

The library came from the immunoSEQ multiplex PCR assay. Concerning the study's data processing: A statistical classification framework was built for diagnosing cytomegalovirus status from the catalog of TCR beta chain sequences. Held by TCRdb, this immuneACCESS table contains in-frame sequences only and omits some clones. Under half of the omission traces to an unresolved V gene where checked; the cause of the rest is unknown. The V and J calls and clone size were taken over from that table, and D and trimming were inferred from the DNA. The sample profile shows under 150,000 clones; about 88% of them were found once. Roughly 9.4% of the sample lies in the top ten.

Sequencing input: PBMCs. This TCR was recovered from a young man in good health and CMV-seropositive. The rearranged segments are TRBV5-1 and TRBJ2-1; no confident D gene assignment can be made. CDR3 sequence: CASSLDESSPYNEQFF. The sequenced DNA: TGCGCCAGCAGCTTGGATGAGAGTAGTCCCTACAATGAGCAGTTCTTC.